This T cell receptor (beta chain) emerged from a study of blood T cell repertoires in COVID-19. Looking at the study overall: Some COVID-19 samples were acute and others convalescent; all came from the United States, Italy and Spain. PBMCs, B-cell-depleted T cells, or T cells were the source of the cDNA or gDNA that made up the material.

This table comes from immunoSEQ multiplex PCR, and its TCRdb copy is limited to in-frame clones, with some not included. The sample lists 100,000 to 140,000 clones; 84% were seen once. The CDR3 contains 13 residues. Trimming cost V 4 bases and J 4 bases, with 10 bases left between them. CDR1 is LNHDA, CDR2 SQIVND, per germline (reference sequence). Sequenced input: peripheral blood. This rearrangement joins TRBV19 to TRBJ2-5; possibly TRBD1 for D (5 bases). The sequence was collected from a human donor in a cohort sampled during active COVID-19. CDR3 bases: TGTGCCAGTAGTAAGGGGATCCTAGAGACCCAGTACTTC. Protein product: CASSKGILETQYF.